This passage covers 32 T cell receptor beta chains from one sample sequenced in a study of cytomegalovirus exposure and HLA in healthy donors. PCR was performed using 60 Vbeta and 13 Jbeta primers. The data were produced by immunoSEQ multiplex PCR, yet TCRdb's version contains in-frame clones alone and is incomplete. Of 150,000 or so clones listed, 80% are singletons. The sequencing sample was made of PBMCs. The source is a man aged 50 to 60 in good health and CMV-seronegative.

The gene calls are TRBV6-1 and TRBJ1-5, with D possibly TRBD1 on 6 matching bases. The CDR3 totals 13 residues. Looked up from germline, CDR1 is MNHNS and CDR2 is SASEGT. V lost 6 bases, J lost 7 bases, and 13 bases lay in between. The CDR3 here is CASRTGFGQPQHF. CDR3 nucleotide sequence: TGTGCCAGCAGGACAGGTTTCGGGCAGCCCCAGCATTTT.

This chain connects TRBV30 to TRBJ2-5; 11 bases are a match to TRBD2. This CDR3 has 14 residues. After removal of 4 bases from V and 3 bases from J, the junction contained 4 bases not matched to a gene. In germline, CDR1 is GTSNPN, CDR2 SVGIG (reference sequence). The CDR3 spells CAWNLGLAEETQYF. The CDR3 region has the DNA TGTGCCTGGAACTTGGGACTAGCGGAAGAGACCCAGTACTTC.

This sequence joins TRBV5-1 and TRBJ2-3; TRBD2 is a possible D gene (6 bases). Trimming stripped 4 bases from V and 0 bases from J, with 12 bases between. CDR1 SGHRS and CDR2 YFSETQ come from the germline V gene. The CDR3 is made up of 15 amino acids. CDR3 in DNA: TGCGCCAGCAGCCCAGGGAGGCCCAGCACAGATACGCAGTATTTT. Translating gives CASSPGRPSTDTQYF.

The V gene is TRBV7-9, the J gene TRBJ1-6; D may be TRBD1 (6 bases). The V gene lost 5 bases and the J gene lost 10 bases, with 12 bases spanning the gap. Germline CDR1 reads SEHNR; CDR2 reads FQNEAQ (reference sequence). CDR3 size: 13 residues. CDR3 in amino acids: CASSPQGHSPLHF. Written as DNA, the CDR3 is TGTGCCAGCAGCCCACAGGGCCACTCACCCCTCCACTTT.

CDR3 protein: CSVTGDRDYEQYF. The CDR3 bases are TGCAGCGTGACGGGGGACAGGGACTACGAGCAGTACTTC. The chain uses TRBV29-1 and TRBJ2-7; 9 positions match TRBD1. This CDR3 contains 13 residues. V lost 6 bases and J lost 3; bases outside the gene matches: 6. Germline V gives CDR1 SQVTM, CDR2 ANQGSEA.

CDR3 loop: CASGEGDRLSEQFF. DNA for the CDR3: TGTGCCAGCGGGGAAGGGGACAGACTCTCTGAGCAGTTCTTC. V and J are TRBV2 and TRBJ2-1, with 7 bases fitting TRBD1. CDR3 length: 14 amino acids. V shed 8 bases and J 9 bases; nucleotides not matched to a gene: 13. The V gene's germline CDR1 is SNHLY and CDR2 FYNNEI. The complete variable domain, with remaining parts taken from reference TRBV2 and TRBJ2-1, reads EPEVTQTPSHQVTQMGQEVILRCVPISNHLYFYWYRQILGQKVEFLVSFYNNEISEKSEIFDDQFSVERPDGSNFTLKIRSTKLEDSAMYFCASGEGDRLSEQFFGPGTRLTVL.

The CDR3 protein is CATASLANEKLFF. For the CDR3, the DNA is TGTGCCACTGCGTCCCTGGCTAATGAAAAACTGTTTTTT. The chain has TRBV15 and TRBJ1-4, with D hard to call. Germline V gene lookup returns CDR1 LNHNV and CDR2 YYDKDF (reference sequence). The V end was cut by 9 bases, the J end by 3 bases, with 11 bases between. The CDR3 runs 13 residues.

The rearrangement uses TRBV29-1 and TRBJ2-4; D is possibly TRBD2 (5 bases). Germline loops: CDR1 SQVTM, CDR2 ANQGSEA. The CDR3 is 15 amino acids. Trimming removed 4 bases at V and 2 bases at J, with 15 bases between. The CDR3 nucleotides are TGCAGCGTTGCTATCGGAGGATCCACCAAAAACATTCAGTACTTC. It is translated as CSVAIGGSTKNIQYF.

This clone was observed once. The chain links TRBV7-8 to TRBJ1-3; D call uncertain. This CDR3 contains 15 residues. Trimming took off 5 bases at V and 4 bases at J, with 15 bases between the two ends. Germline V CDR1 and CDR2: SGHVS, FQNEAQ. The DNA of the CDR3 is TGTGCCAGCAGCATGGACTTTCCGGGAGGAAACACCATATATTTT. Its translation: CASSMDFPGGNTIYF.

The gene calls are TRBV28 and TRBJ2-2; D uncertain. Germline CDR1 MDHEN, CDR2 SYDVKM. This CDR3 region has 12 residues. Trimming stripped 7 bases from V and 1 base from J, with 4 bases between. The CDR3 is CASKRNTGELFF. In DNA form, the CDR3 reads TGTGCCAGCAAGCGGAACACCGGGGAGCTGTTTTTT.

The chain recombines TRBV19 with TRBJ2-2; 8 bases match TRBD1. Germline V gene lookup returns CDR1 LNHDA and CDR2 SQIVND (reference sequence). Germline trimming cut 5 bases from V and 4 bases from J; bases unmatched to any gene: 3. The CDR3 is made up of 14 amino acids. DNA of the CDR3: TGTGCCAGTAGTTTGGGACAGGTCACCGGGGAGCTGTTTTTT. Its translation: CASSLGQVTGELFF.

This chain joins TRBV7-9 and TRBJ2-7; TRBD2 matches 10 bases. Unmatched junction bases numbered 2, after V lost 1 base and J lost 2 bases. CDR1 SEHNR and CDR2 FQNEAQ come from the germline V gene (reference sequence). This CDR3 has 15 amino acids. The CDR3: CASSLGLAGAYEQYF. CDR3 nucleotide sequence: TGTGCCAGCAGCTTAGGGCTAGCGGGGGCCTACGAGCAGTACTTC.

CDR3 coding DNA: TGTGCCAGCACCTCACCGGGACTAGCGGGAGCAGGCGAGCAGTTCTTC. It is translated as CASTSPGLAGAGEQFF. The chain uses TRBV7-9 and TRBJ2-1; 14 nucleotides agree with TRBD2. In germline, CDR1 is SEHNR, CDR2 FQNEAQ (reference sequence). The CDR3 runs 16 residues. The trim removed 7 bases at V and 10 bases at J, leaving 12 bases unmatched.

CDR3 coding DNA: TGCGCCAGCAGCTCCGGGACAGGGGGTTCGTTGGGCTACACCTTC. It specifies CASSSGTGGSLGYTF. The chain is built from TRBV5-1 and TRBJ1-2, with 11 bases that match TRBD1. Germline loops: CDR1 SGHRS, CDR2 YFSETQ. The CDR3 covers 15 residues. J was trimmed by 8 bases and V by 3 bases; bases with no gene match: 9.

The V call is TRBV7-8, the J call TRBJ1-1; a weak D match, TRBD1 (5 bases). CDR3 length equals 17 residues. Germline CDR1 is SGHVS and CDR2 is FQNEAQ. V shed 5 bases and J shed 4 bases, with 23 bases lying between them. The CDR3 is CASSRVERGPLGTEAFF. CDR3 nucleotide sequence: TGTGCCAGCAGCCGTGTAGAAAGGGGTCCTCTGGGCACTGAAGCTTTCTTT.

This clone appeared a single time. The rearrangement joins TRBV19 to TRBJ1-5; D is ambiguous. V dropped 10 bases and J dropped 4 bases, with 11 bases sitting between them. The CDR3 is 12 amino acids. CDR1 and CDR2 (germline): LNHDA, SQIVND (reference sequence). The CDR3 coding sequence is TGTGCCACCCGCGAGCTAAATCAGCCCCAGCATTTT. This sequence encodes CATRELNQPQHF.

This chain joins TRBV7-9 and TRBJ1-5, with D perhaps matching TRBD1 (5 bases). V was clipped by 1 base and J by 6 bases, with 10 bases between them. Germline V CDR1 and CDR2: SEHNR, FQNEAQ (reference sequence). This CDR3 comprises 14 residues. CDR3 sequence: CASSLEGSLQPQHF. The CDR3 DNA is TGTGCCAGCAGCTTAGAGGGGTCACTTCAGCCCCAGCATTTT.

The chain recombines TRBV2 with TRBJ2-5, with TRBD2 as a possible D gene (6 bases). Per the germline V gene, CDR1 is SNHLY and CDR2 is FYNNEI. The V end lost 4 bases, the J end lost 1 base, and 10 bases lay between the germline ends. The CDR3 extends over 14 amino acids. As DNA, the CDR3 is TGTGCCAGCAGTGGAGGAGGGTCCCAAGAGACCCAGTACTTC. Protein: CASSGGGSQETQYF. The entire variable domain, with the rest obtained from reference TRBV2 and TRBJ2-5, is as follows: EPEVTQTPSHQVTQMGQEVILRCVPISNHLYFYWYRQILGQKVEFLVSFYNNEISEKSEIFDDQFSVERPDGSNFTLKIRSTKLEDSAMYFCASSGGGSQETQYFGPGTRLLVL.

This clone has a single count. V is TRBV19 and J is TRBJ1-1; D might be TRBD1 (5 bases). The CDR3 length is 13 residues. The V and J ends lost 7 bases and 7 bases respectively, with 16 bases between them. Germline loops: CDR1 LNHDA, CDR2 SQIVND (reference sequence). CDR3 nucleotides: TGTGCCAGTACCCCCGAAGGGGCGGATGAAGCTTTCTTT. Protein sequence: CASTPEGADEAFF.

This chain links TRBV11-1 with TRBJ2-2; TRBD1 matches at 9 bases. With V trimmed by 4 bases and J by 7 bases, 7 bases remained unmatched. The CDR3 extends over 15 amino acids. Germline CDR1 reads SGHAT; CDR2 reads FQDESV (reference sequence). The CDR3, as DNA: TGTGCCAGCAGCTCCGGGACAGGGCTCATCGGGGAGCTGTTTTTT. Its protein is CASSSGTGLIGELFF.

The rearrangement joins TRBV19 to TRBJ1-2, with TRBD1 identical over 7 bases. Germline V CDR1 and CDR2: LNHDA, SQIVND (reference sequence). The CDR3 consists of 14 residues. V trimming: 5 bases; J trimming: 4 bases; junction bases outside the gene matches: 7. The CDR3 protein is CASSSTQGGYGYTF. As DNA, the CDR3 is TGTGCCAGTAGTTCCACGCAGGGGGGCTATGGCTACACCTTC. Full variable domain (remainder filled in from reference TRBV19 and TRBJ1-2): DGGITQSPKYLFRKEGQNVTLSCEQNLNHDAMYWYRQDPGQGLRLIYYSQIVNDFQKGDIAEGYSVSREKKESFPLTVTSAQKNPTAFYLCASSSTQGGYGYTFGSGTRLTVV.

This chain uses TRBV12-2 with TRBJ2-2; TRBD2, the D gene given by the table, was not confirmed from the DNA. TRBV12-2 is marked as a pseudogene. The CDR3 loop spans 21 amino acids. CDR3 nucleotides: TGTGCAAGTCGCTTAAGGAACGGGACTAGCGGATCGCGCCGTTGGGGCGGGGAGCTGTTTTTT. Encoded protein: CASRLRNGTSGSRRWGGELFF.

This rearrangement joins TRBV27 to TRBJ2-7; a possible D gene is TRBD1 (5 bases). This CDR3 has 14 residues. Germline CDR1 and CDR2: MNHEY and SMNVEV (reference sequence). Trimming stripped 0 bases from V and 3 bases from J, with 9 bases between. For the CDR3, the DNA is TGTGCCAGCAGTTTATCGTTGGACAACTACGAGCAGTACTTC. Translated: CASSLSLDNYEQYF.

The chain carries TRBV30 and TRBJ1-1; D not certain. Germline-derived CDR1 and CDR2 are GTSNPN and SVGIG (reference sequence). The CDR3 is 17 residues long. Trimming removed 0 bases from V and 0 bases from J, with 17 bases in between. The DNA for the CDR3 is TGTGCCTGGAGTGTACCCCACGGCGCCGGGTTGAACACTGAAGCTTTCTTT. Encoded protein: CAWSVPHGAGLNTEAFF.

The chain recombines TRBV30 with TRBJ2-5; 8 nucleotides match TRBD1. The CDR3 is made up of 14 amino acids. Germline-derived CDR1 and CDR2 are GTSNPN and SVGIG (reference sequence). J gave up 0 bases and V 4 bases, and 4 bases lay outside the gene matches. CDR3 coding DNA: TGTGCCTGGATGGCAGGGGGCAACCAAGAGACCCAGTACTTC. Its translation is CAWMAGGNQETQYF.

This chain links TRBV9 with TRBJ2-1; 9 nucleotides line up with TRBD2. Germline CDR1 is SGDLS and CDR2 is YYNGEE. V was clipped by 3 bases and J by 5 bases; unmatched bases: 12. The CDR3 contains 17 residues. The CDR3 here is CASSALYSSGRDNEQFF. As DNA, the CDR3 is TGTGCCAGCAGCGCACTTTACAGTAGCGGGAGAGACAATGAGCAGTTCTTC.

The table lists this clone with a few counts. The V call is TRBV7-2, the J call TRBJ1-5; no definite D call. V lost 5 bases, J lost 4 bases, and 12 bases lay in between. The CDR3 runs 14 residues. CDR1 is SGHTA and CDR2 is FQGNSA in the germline V gene. The CDR3 DNA follows: TGTGCCAGCAGCCCATTAGAGAGAAATCAGCCCCAGCATTTT. Translation: CASSPLERNQPQHF.

In its sample, this clone was seen a few times. The chain has TRBV10-1 and TRBJ1-1; 7 bases match TRBD1. The CDR3 loop spans 17 amino acids. Germline V lookup: CDR1 WNHNN, CDR2 SYGVQD (reference sequence). V shed 5 bases and J 0 bases; nucleotides not matched to a gene: 12. In DNA, the CDR3 is TGCGCCAGCAGTCTCCCTGGGACAGCTCTCATGAACACTGAAGCTTTCTTT. Its translation is CASSLPGTALMNTEAFF.

This chain connects TRBV11-2 to TRBJ1-5; D is perhaps TRBD1 (5 bases). The V and J ends lost 6 bases and 4 bases respectively, with 10 bases between them. Germline V gene data show CDR1 as SGHAT and CDR2 as FQNNGV. The CDR3 is 13 amino acids. The CDR3 loop is CASRGGRNQPQHF. The CDR3 DNA reads as TGTGCCAGCAGGGGGGGGAGGAATCAGCCCCAGCATTTT.

This chain uses TRBV6-1 with TRBJ2-5, with TRBD2 identical over 8 bases. The germline gives CDR1 MNHNS, CDR2 SASEGT. Unmatched junction bases numbered 5, after V lost 6 bases and J lost 2 bases. The CDR3 extends over 14 amino acids. The CDR3 DNA reads TGTGCCAGCAGGGGGGGACTAGAGCAAGAGACCCAGTACTTC. It translates to CASRGGLEQETQYF.

The chain joins TRBV5-1 to TRBJ1-1, with D unresolved. V lost 0 bases and J 4 bases, leaving 13 bases between the germline ends. The germline gives CDR1 SGHRS, CDR2 YFSETQ. The CDR3 has 15 amino acids. CDR3 DNA sequence: TGCGCCAGCAGCTTGGACCAAACAAGTTTCACTGAAGCTTTCTTT. Residues: CASSLDQTSFTEAFF. Full variable domain (remainder filled in from reference TRBV5-1 and TRBJ1-1): KAGVTQTPRYLIKTRGQQVTLSCSPISGHRSVSWYQQTPGQGLQFLFEYFSETQRNKGNFPGRFSGRQFSNSRSEMNVSTLELGDSALYLCASSLDQTSFTEAFFGQGTRLTVV.

V is TRBV6-1 and J is TRBJ1-1, with D hard to call. The germline gives CDR1 MNHNS, CDR2 SASEGT. Trimming took off 6 bases at V and 6 bases at J, with 8 bases between the two ends. The CDR3 covers 11 residues. This CDR3 is CASSEISEAFF. CDR3 coding DNA: TGTGCCAGCAGCGAGATCTCTGAAGCTTTCTTT.